The clone carrying this T cell receptor (beta chain) was counted only a few times. Its target is not known. Trimming stripped 0 bases from V and 2 bases from J, with 8 bases between. Germline values: CDR1 SGHRS, CDR2 YFSETQ. CDR3 length: 14 amino acids. Around 9 milliliters of peripheral blood were drawn from each donor into EDTA-treated tubes. The data derive from a study of blood T cells in healthy people across ages. Across the whole study: Per two T cells, template switching captured roughly one barcoded beta molecule. General study results and limits: Unknown donor CMV status possibly confounded expanded clonotype changes.

Alongside a J-beta primer mix, a sample-barcoded 5' primer served in a second PCR lasting about 7 to 11 cycles. Via MiXCR, TCRdb re-called the 5' RACE reads, giving one row per CDR3 protein. The repertoire holds about 1.8 million distinct CDR3 sequences, with around half as singletons. The chain combines TRBV5-1 with TRBJ1-2; D unclear. Sequencing was performed on blood. This TCR was recovered from a woman in her forties in good health. DNA for the CDR3: TGCGCCAGCAGCTTGGGTCCGGAAAACTATGGCTACACCTTC. This gives the protein CASSLGPENYGYTF.